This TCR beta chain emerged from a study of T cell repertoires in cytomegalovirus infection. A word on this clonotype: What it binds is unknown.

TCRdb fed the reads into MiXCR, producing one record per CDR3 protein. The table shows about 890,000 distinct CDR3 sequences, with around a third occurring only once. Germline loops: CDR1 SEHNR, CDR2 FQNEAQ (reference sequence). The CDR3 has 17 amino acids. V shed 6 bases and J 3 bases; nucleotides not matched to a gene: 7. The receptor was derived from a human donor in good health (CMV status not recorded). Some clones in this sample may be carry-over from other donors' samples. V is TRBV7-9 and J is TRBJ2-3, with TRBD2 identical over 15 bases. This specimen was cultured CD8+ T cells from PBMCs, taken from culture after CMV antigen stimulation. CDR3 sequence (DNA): TGTGCCAGCAGGAACCCGGGACTAGCGGGGGGAACAGATACGCAGTATTTT. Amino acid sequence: CASRNPGLAGGTDTQYF. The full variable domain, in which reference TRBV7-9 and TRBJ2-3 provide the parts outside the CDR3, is DTGVSQNPRHKITKRGQNVTFRCDPISEHNRLYWYRQTLGQGPEFLTYFQNEAQLEKSRLLSDRFSAERPKGSFSTLEIQRTEQGDSAMYLCASRNPGLAGGTDTQYFGPGTRLTVL.